These 19 T cell receptor beta chains came from one sample sequenced in a study of cytomegalovirus exposure and HLA in healthy donors. Primers for the PCR totalled 60 Vbeta and 13 Jbeta. The assay was immunoSEQ multiplex PCR, and TCRdb's table has in-frame clones only and misses some. This sample yields about 90,000 clones, of which more than 55% are seen a single time; about 5% belongs to the top ten. Sequenced material: PBMCs. These receptors were collected from a woman under 40 in good health and CMV-seropositive.

DNA for the CDR3: TGTGCCAGCAGCCCCGGACGGGAGAATTCACCCCTCCACTTT. This translates into CASSPGRENSPLHF. This sequence joins TRBV9 and TRBJ1-6; D not certain. V was clipped by 4 bases and J by 7 bases, with 12 bases between them. CDR3 length: 14 residues. Germline V gene lookup returns CDR1 SGDLS and CDR2 YYNGEE.

The J gene is TRBJ1-1, the V gene TRBV18; D gene uncertain. With 3 bases removed from V and 5 bases from J, the gap between germline ends came to 7 bases. From germline, CDR1 is KGHSH and CDR2 LQKENI. The CDR3 covers 12 residues. Here the CDR3 DNA reads TGTGCCAGCTCACCTCAGCGGACTGAAGCTTTCTTT. Residues: CASSPQRTEAFF.

This clone was found a few times. V usage is TRBV18 and J usage is TRBJ2-5; D remains unclear. The CDR3 is 14 amino acids. Germline lookup yields CDR1 KGHSH and CDR2 LQKENI. V was shortened by 1 base and J by 1 base, with 7 bases between the two germline ends. The CDR3 nucleotides are TGTGCCAGCTCACCACGTGGCAGCCAAGAGACCCAGTACTTC. This translates into CASSPRGSQETQYF.

This chain connects TRBV4-2 to TRBJ1-1; weak D call: TRBD1 (5 bases). Trimming left V 5 bases short and J 1 base short, with 8 bases between. The CDR3 covers 13 residues. The germline V gene has CDR1 LGHNA and CDR2 YNFKEQ. CDR3 protein: CASSKGKNTEAFF. Written as DNA, the CDR3 is TGTGCCAGCAGCAAGGGGAAGAACACTGAAGCTTTCTTT.

This sequence joins TRBV27 and TRBJ2-5; D perhaps matches TRBD2 (5 bases). There are 14 residues in the CDR3. The germline V and J ends were trimmed by 1 base and 4 bases, with 10 bases remaining between them. Germline loops: CDR1 MNHEY, CDR2 SMNVEV (reference sequence). CDR3 DNA sequence: TGTGCCAGCAGTTTATATGCCGGGATAGAGACCCAGTACTTC. This sequence encodes CASSLYAGIETQYF.

The V and J genes are TRBV27 and TRBJ1-5; tentatively, D is TRBD1 (6 bases). The germline V and J ends were trimmed by 4 bases and 4 bases, with 11 bases remaining between them. CDR3 size: 14 residues. Germline CDR1 and CDR2: MNHEY and SMNVEV (reference sequence). CDR3 nucleotides: TGTGCCAGCAGTTCGTCAGACAGGAATCAGCCCCAGCATTTT. Protein: CASSSSDRNQPQHF.

This clone came up a few times. The CDR3 DNA follows: TGTGCCAGCAAAGCCCTATCTAGCGGGGGAAACACCGGGGAGCTGTTTTTT. As protein: CASKALSSGGNTGELFF. The chain carries TRBV2 and TRBJ2-2, with 10 bases lining up with TRBD2. The germline CDR1 and CDR2 sequences are SNHLY and FYNNEI. The CDR3 is 17 amino acids. The V and J ends lost 7 bases and 2 bases, in that order; junction bases with no gene match: 10.

The chain couples TRBV5-1 to TRBJ1-1, with a tentative D call TRBD1 (6 bases). The CDR3 runs 15 residues. Trimming shortened V by 0 bases and J by 1 base, and 10 bases separated the two germline ends. Germline values: CDR1 SGHRS, CDR2 YFSETQ. As DNA, the CDR3 is TGCGCCAGCAGCTTGGGTGGGGGCCCGAACACTGAAGCTTTCTTT. Encoded protein: CASSLGGGPNTEAFF.

V gene TRBV28 combines with J gene TRBJ1-5; no clear D. Germline V lookup: CDR1 MDHEN, CDR2 SYDVKM. With 5 bases removed from V and 4 bases from J, the gap between germline ends came to 15 bases. The CDR3 sequence is 15 residues long. In nucleotides, the CDR3 is TGTGCCAGCAGTCGTTTAGGTTCGGGAAATCAGCCCCAGCATTTT. It codes for CASSRLGSGNQPQHF.

The chain carries TRBV2 and TRBJ2-1; 12 positions agree with TRBD2. Germline lookup yields CDR1 SNHLY and CDR2 FYNNEI. V dropped 4 bases and J dropped 5; count of bases not matched to a gene: 3. The CDR3 is made up of 15 amino acids. The CDR3 loop reads CASSALAGGNNEQFF. The CDR3 DNA is TGTGCCAGCAGTGCTCTAGCGGGGGGGAACAATGAGCAGTTCTTC.

For this clone: The germline gene is not matched at one end of the junction; a read error may be the cause. The chain combines TRBV7-9 with TRBJ2-7, with 8 bases aligning to TRBD1. This CDR3 comprises 14 residues. From germline, CDR1 is SEHNR and CDR2 FQNEAQ (reference sequence). The CDR3 loop is CSSSLQGGPYEQYF. In nucleotides, the CDR3 is TGTTCCAGCAGCCTACAGGGGGGTCCCTACGAGCAGTACTTC.

This chain uses TRBV12-5 with TRBJ1-1; a possible D gene is TRBD1 (5 bases). Germline loops: CDR1 LGHNT, CDR2 FRNRAP. The V gene lost 5 bases and the J gene lost 4 bases, with 14 bases spanning the gap. CDR3 length: 14 residues. CDR3 in amino acids: CASGLVGQGTEAFF. The CDR3 DNA sequence: TGTGCTAGTGGTCTCGTGGGCCAGGGCACTGAAGCTTTCTTT. Looking up the rest from reference TRBV12-5 and TRBJ1-1 gives the full variable domain: DARVTQTPRHKVTEMGQEVTMRCQPILGHNTVFWYRQTMMQGLELLAYFRNRAPLDDSGMPKDRFSAEMPDATLATLKIQPSEPRDSAVYFCASGLVGQGTEAFFGQGTRLTVV.

By proportion, this clone is medium-sized. The V call is TRBV4-2, the J call TRBJ2-7; the D gene is possibly TRBD1 (5 bases). The CDR3 loop spans 12 amino acids. CDR1 and CDR2 (germline): LGHNA, YNFKEQ. The V gene lost 1 base and the J gene lost 6 bases, with 7 bases spanning the gap. The CDR3 sequence is CASSQGTGEQYF. As DNA, the CDR3 is TGTGCCAGCAGCCAAGGTACAGGCGAGCAGTACTTC.

The J gene is TRBJ2-3, the V gene TRBV5-6; D is uncertain. The V gene lost 0 bases and the J gene lost 2 bases, with 7 bases spanning the gap. Germline CDR1 and CDR2: SGHDT and YYEEEE. CDR3 length: 14 amino acids. CDR3 nucleotides: TGTGCCAGCAGCTTGGAACACTACACAGATACGCAGTATTTT. Protein sequence: CASSLEHYTDTQYF.

The J gene is TRBJ2-7, the V gene TRBV6-1; TRBD1 aligns across 9 bases. The CDR3 extends over 13 amino acids. Germline V gene data show CDR1 as MNHNS and CDR2 as SASEGT. Trimming took 7 bases from V and 6 from J; bases not matched to a gene: 7. The CDR3, as DNA: TGTGCCAGCATGGAACAGGGGGCCAGCGAGCAGTACTTC. Translated, it gives CASMEQGASEQYF.

The chain has TRBV4-3 and TRBJ1-3; no definite D call. Trimming stripped 1 base from V and 3 bases from J, with 10 bases between. CDR3 length: 15 amino acids. CDR1 is LGHNA and CDR2 is YSLEER in the germline V gene. CDR3 in DNA: TGCGCCAGCAGCCAAGGGGGAGGCGGTGGAAACACCATATATTTT. Translated, it gives CASSQGGGGGNTIYF.

This clone was seen a handful of times. The chain joins TRBV28 to TRBJ1-1; 8 nucleotides agree with TRBD1. Germline loops: CDR1 MDHEN, CDR2 SYDVKM. The V gene end was trimmed by 4 bases and the J gene end by 5 bases; junction bases not matched to a gene: 6. The CDR3 extends over 14 amino acids. The CDR3 spells CASSSRGHGTEAFF. The CDR3, as DNA: TGTGCCAGCAGTTCCAGGGGGCATGGGACTGAAGCTTTCTTT.

This clone came up once. The V gene is TRBV19, the J gene TRBJ1-5; unclear D gene. V was shortened by 3 bases and J by 2 bases, with 14 bases between the two germline ends. This CDR3 has 16 residues. CDR1 and CDR2 from the germline V gene are LNHDA and SQIVND (reference sequence). CDR3 in amino acids: CASSIREGLGNQPQHF. The CDR3 nucleotides are TGTGCCAGTAGTATCCGAGAGGGTCTGGGCAATCAGCCCCAGCATTTT.

The chain carries TRBV19 and TRBJ2-3, with TRBD1 identical over 8 bases. The CDR3 consists of 15 residues. Germline lookup yields CDR1 LNHDA and CDR2 SQIVND (reference sequence). V shed 2 bases, J shed 1 base, and the junction held 2 bases outside the gene matches. The CDR3 DNA is TGTGCCAGTAGTATACAGGGGGCAGGCACAGATACGCAGTATTTT. Translating it yields CASSIQGAGTDTQYF.